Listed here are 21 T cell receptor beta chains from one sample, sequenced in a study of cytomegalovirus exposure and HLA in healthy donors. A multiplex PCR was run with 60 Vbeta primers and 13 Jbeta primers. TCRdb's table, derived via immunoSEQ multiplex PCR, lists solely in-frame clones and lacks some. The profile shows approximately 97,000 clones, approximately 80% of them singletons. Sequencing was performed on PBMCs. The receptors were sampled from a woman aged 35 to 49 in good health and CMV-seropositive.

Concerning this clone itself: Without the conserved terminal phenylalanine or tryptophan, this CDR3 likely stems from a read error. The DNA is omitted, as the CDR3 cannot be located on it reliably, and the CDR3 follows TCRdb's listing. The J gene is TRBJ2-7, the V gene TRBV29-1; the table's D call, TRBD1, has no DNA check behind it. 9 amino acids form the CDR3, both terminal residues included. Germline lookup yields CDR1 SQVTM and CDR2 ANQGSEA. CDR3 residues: CSVELGDSL.

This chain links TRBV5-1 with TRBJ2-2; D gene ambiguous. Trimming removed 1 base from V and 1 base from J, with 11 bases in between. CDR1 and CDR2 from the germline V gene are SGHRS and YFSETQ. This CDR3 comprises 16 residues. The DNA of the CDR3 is TGCGCCAGCAGCTTGCTTAGATCTATGAACACCGGGGAGCTGTTTTTT. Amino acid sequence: CASSLLRSMNTGELFF. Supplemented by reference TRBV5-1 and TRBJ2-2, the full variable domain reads KAGVTQTPRYLIKTRGQQVTLSCSPISGHRSVSWYQQTPGQGLQFLFEYFSETQRNKGNFPGRFSGRQFSNSRSEMNVSTLELGDSALYLCASSLLRSMNTGELFFGEGSRLTVL.

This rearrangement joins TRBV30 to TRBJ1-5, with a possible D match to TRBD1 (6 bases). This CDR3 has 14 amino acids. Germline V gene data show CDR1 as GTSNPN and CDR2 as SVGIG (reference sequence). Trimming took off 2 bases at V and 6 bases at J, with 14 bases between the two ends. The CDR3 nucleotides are TGTGCCTGGAGTTCAGGGGCTGACGGTCAGCCCCAGCATTTT. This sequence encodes CAWSSGADGQPQHF.

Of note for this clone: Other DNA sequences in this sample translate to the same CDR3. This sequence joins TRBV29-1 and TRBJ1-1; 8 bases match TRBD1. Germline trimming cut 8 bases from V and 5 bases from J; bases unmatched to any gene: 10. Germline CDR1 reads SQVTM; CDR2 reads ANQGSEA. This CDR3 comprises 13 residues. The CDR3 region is CSLSGTGNTEAFF. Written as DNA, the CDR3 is TGCAGCCTAAGCGGGACAGGTAATACTGAAGCTTTCTTT.

The CDR3 region has the DNA TGTGCCAGCAGCTTAGTAGTTAGCGGACAGGGGATGGTCACTGAAGCTTTCTTT. Its translation is CASSLVVSGQGMVTEAFF. This rearrangement joins TRBV7-6 to TRBJ1-1; 9 positions agree with TRBD1. Per the germline V gene, CDR1 is SGHVS and CDR2 is FNYEAQ. This CDR3 has 18 residues. V shed 1 base and J 4 bases; nucleotides not matched to a gene: 13.

CDR3: CASSPTSYNEQFF. Here the CDR3 DNA reads TGTGCCAGCAGCCCCACTAGTTACAATGAGCAGTTCTTC. J is TRBJ2-1 and V is TRBV7-9, with D possibly matching TRBD2 (5 bases). The ends were cut back, 5 bases at V and 4 bases at J, with 9 bases in the middle. The CDR3 loop spans 13 amino acids. Germline-derived CDR1 and CDR2 are SEHNR and FQNEAQ (reference sequence). The variable domain in full, with the rest retrieved from reference TRBV7-9 and TRBJ2-1, is DTGVSQNPRHKITKRGQNVTFRCDPISEHNRLYWYRQTLGQGPEFLTYFQNEAQLEKSRLLSDRFSAERPKGSFSTLEIQRTEQGDSAMYLCASSPTSYNEQFFGPGTRLTVL.

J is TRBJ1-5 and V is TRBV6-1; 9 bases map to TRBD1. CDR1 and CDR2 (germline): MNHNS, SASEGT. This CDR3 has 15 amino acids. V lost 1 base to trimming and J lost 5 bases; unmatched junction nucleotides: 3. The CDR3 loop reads CASSEETGGYQPQHF. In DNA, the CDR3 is TGTGCCAGCAGTGAAGAAACAGGGGGCTATCAGCCCCAGCATTTT.

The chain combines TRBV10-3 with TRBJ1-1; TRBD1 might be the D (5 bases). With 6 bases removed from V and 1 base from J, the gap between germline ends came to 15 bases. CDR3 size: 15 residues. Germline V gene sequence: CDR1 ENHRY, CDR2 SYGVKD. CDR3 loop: CAISEGRDSNTEAFF. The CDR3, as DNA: TGTGCCATCAGCGAGGGCAGGGATTCGAACACTGAAGCTTTCTTT.

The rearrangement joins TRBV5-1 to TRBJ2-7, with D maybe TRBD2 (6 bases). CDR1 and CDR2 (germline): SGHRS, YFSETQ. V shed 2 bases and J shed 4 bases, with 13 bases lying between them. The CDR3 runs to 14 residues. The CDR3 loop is CASSFGGSAYEQYF. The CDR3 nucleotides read TGCGCCAGCAGCTTCGGAGGGAGTGCGTACGAGCAGTACTTC. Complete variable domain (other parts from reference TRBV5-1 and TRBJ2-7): KAGVTQTPRYLIKTRGQQVTLSCSPISGHRSVSWYQQTPGQGLQFLFEYFSETQRNKGNFPGRFSGRQFSNSRSEMNVSTLELGDSALYLCASSFGGSAYEQYFGPGTRLTVT.

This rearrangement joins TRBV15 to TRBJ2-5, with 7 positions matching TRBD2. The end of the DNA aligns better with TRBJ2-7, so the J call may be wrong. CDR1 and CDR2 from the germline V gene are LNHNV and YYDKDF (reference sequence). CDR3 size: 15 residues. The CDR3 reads CATSSQGGPPHEQYF. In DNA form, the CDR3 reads TGTGCCACCAGCAGTCAGGGAGGGCCCCCCCACGAGCAGTACTTC.

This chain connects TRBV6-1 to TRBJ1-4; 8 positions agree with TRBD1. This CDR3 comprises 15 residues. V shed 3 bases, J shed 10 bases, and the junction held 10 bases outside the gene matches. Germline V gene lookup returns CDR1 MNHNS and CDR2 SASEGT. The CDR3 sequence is CASSDWTVTGGKLFF. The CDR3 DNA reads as TGTGCCAGCAGTGACTGGACGGTAACAGGGGGAAAACTGTTTTTT.

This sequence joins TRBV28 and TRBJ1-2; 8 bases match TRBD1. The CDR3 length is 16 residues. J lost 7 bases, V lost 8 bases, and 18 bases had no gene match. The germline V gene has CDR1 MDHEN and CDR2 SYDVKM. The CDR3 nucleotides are TGTGCCAGCCCCCTTATCCACGACAGGGGTAATTCTGGCTACACCTTC. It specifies CASPLIHDRGNSGYTF.

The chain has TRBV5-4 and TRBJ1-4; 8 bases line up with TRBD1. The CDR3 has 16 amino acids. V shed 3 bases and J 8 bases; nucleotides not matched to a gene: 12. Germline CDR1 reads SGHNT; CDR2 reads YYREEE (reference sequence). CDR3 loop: CASSSEQGAAREKLFF. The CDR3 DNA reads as TGTGCCAGCAGCTCAGAGCAGGGGGCCGCAAGGGAAAAACTGTTTTTT. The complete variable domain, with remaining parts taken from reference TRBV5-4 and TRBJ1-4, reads ETGVTQSPTHLIKTRGQQVTLRCSSQSGHNTVSWYQQALGQGPQFIFQYYREEENGRGNFPPRFSGLQFPNYSSELNVNALELDDSALYLCASSSEQGAAREKLFFGSGTQLSVL.

This CDR3 reads CSAGQYTEAFF. CDR3 DNA: TGCAGTGCCGGACAGTACACTGAAGCTTTCTTT. V gene TRBV20-1 combines with J gene TRBJ1-1; possibly TRBD1 for D (6 bases). Between the trimmed V and J ends, which lost 6 bases and 3 bases, there was a span of 8 bases. CDR1 is DFQATT, CDR2 SNEGSKA, per germline (reference sequence). CDR3 length: 11 amino acids.

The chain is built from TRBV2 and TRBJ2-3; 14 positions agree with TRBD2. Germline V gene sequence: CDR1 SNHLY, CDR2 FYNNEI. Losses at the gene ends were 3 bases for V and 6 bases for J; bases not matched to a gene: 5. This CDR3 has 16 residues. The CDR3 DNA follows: TGTGCCAGCAGTGAGGGACTAGCGGGAGTTTGGGATACGCAGTATTTT. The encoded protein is CASSEGLAGVWDTQYF.

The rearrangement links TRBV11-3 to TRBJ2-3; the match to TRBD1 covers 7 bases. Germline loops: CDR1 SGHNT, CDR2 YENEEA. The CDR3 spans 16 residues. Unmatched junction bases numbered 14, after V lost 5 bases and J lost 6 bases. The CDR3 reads CASSLGSGTELDTQYF. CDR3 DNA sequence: TGTGCCAGCAGCCTAGGATCGGGGACAGAATTGGATACGCAGTATTTT.

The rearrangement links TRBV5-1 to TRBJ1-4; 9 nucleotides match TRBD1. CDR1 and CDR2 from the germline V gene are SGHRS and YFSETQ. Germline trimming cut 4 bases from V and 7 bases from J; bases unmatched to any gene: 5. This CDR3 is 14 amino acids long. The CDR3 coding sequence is TGCGCCAGCAGCCCGGACAGGGGCACTGAAAAACTGTTTTTT. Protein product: CASSPDRGTEKLFF.

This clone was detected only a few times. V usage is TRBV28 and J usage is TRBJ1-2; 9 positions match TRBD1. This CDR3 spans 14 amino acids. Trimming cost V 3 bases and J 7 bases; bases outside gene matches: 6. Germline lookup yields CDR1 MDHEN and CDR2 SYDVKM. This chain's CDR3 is CASSFRDRAAGYTF. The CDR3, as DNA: TGTGCCAGCAGTTTCCGGGACAGGGCAGCTGGCTACACCTTC.

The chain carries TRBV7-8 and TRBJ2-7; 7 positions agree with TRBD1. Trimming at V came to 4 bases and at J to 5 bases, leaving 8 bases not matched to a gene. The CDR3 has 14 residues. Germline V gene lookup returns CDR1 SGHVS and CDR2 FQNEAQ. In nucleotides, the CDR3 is TGTGCCAGCAGCTCCTGGACAGGAGTTGACGAGCAGTACTTC. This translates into CASSSWTGVDEQYF.

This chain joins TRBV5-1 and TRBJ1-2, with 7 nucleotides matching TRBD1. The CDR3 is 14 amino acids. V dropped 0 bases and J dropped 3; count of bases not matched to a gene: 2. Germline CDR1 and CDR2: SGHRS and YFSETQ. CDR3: CASSLGQGDYGYTF. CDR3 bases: TGCGCCAGCAGCTTGGGACAGGGAGACTATGGCTACACCTTC.

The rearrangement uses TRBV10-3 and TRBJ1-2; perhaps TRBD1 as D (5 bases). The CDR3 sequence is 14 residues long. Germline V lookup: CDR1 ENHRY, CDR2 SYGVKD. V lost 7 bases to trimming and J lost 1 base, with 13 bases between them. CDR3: CAITPDIFNYGYTF. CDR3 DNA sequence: TGTGCCATCACCCCGGACATTTTTAACTATGGCTACACCTTC.